This T cell receptor (beta chain) was sequenced in a study of glioma-infiltrating T cells. TCR alpha and beta CDR3 regions were amplified from RNA using iRepertoire nested multiplex PCR. One-step reverse transcription and amplification started from approximately 100-400 ng of tissue mRNA or PBMC total RNA. MiXCR, run by TCRdb on the multiplex PCR reads, gives a single entry per CDR3 protein. The table lists about 22,000 distinct CDR3 sequences, 20% to 25% of them singletons. This clonotype showed up just a few times. As yet, its antigen is unknown. Study-wide results and limits: Tissue-blood divergence was below expectation in non-neoplastic patients, above in gliomas. Tissue and blood shared very few CDR3 sequences.

Germline lookup yields CDR1 SGHTA and CDR2 FQGNSA. V lost 0 bases to trimming and J lost 8 bases; unmatched junction nucleotides: 2. The CDR3 totals 14 residues. The source material was glioma tissue, nonneoplastic brain tissue, or PBMCs (not recorded which). The chain has TRBV7-2 and TRBJ1-2, with 11 positions matching TRBD1. The receptor comes from a human donor with low-grade glioma or glioblastoma, undergoing nonglioma brain surgery, or in good health (not recorded which). In nucleotides, the CDR3 is TGTGCCAGCAGCTTAGCGGACAGGGGGCAAGGCTACACCTTC. Translated: CASSLADRGQGYTF. The complete variable domain, with remaining parts taken from reference TRBV7-2 and TRBJ1-2, reads GAGVSQSPSNKVTEKGKDVELRCDPISGHTALYWYRQSLGQGLEFLIYFQGNSAPDKSGLPSDRFSAERTGGSVSTLTIQRTQQEDSAVYLCASSLADRGQGYTFGSGTRLTVV.